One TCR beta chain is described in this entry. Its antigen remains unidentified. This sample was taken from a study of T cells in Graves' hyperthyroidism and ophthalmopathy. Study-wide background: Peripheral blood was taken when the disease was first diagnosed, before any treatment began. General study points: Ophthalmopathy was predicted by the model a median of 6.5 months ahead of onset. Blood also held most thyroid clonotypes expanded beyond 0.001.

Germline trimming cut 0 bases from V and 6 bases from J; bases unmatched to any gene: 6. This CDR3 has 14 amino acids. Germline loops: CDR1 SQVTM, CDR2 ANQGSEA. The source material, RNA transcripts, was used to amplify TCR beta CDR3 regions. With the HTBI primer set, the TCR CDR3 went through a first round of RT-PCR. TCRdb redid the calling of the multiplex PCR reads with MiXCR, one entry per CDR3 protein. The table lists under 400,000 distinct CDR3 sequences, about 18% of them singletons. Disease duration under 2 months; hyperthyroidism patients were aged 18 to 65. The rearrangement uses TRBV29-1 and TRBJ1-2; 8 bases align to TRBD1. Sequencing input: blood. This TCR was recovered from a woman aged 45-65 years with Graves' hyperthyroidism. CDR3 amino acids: CSVEDRAGGHGYTF. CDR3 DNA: TGCAGCGTTGAAGATCGCGCAGGGGGCCATGGCTACACCTTC.